The 19 T cell receptor beta chains below come from one sample, sequenced in a study of blood T cell repertoires in COVID-19. The protocol was immunoSEQ multiplex PCR, while the TCRdb copy is restricted to in-frame clones and leaves out a portion. Of 95,000 to 110,000 clones listed, roughly four fifths were seen once; the top ten hold about 5%. Sequenced sample: peripheral blood. These receptors all come from a man aged 55 to 70 with acute or convalescent COVID-19.

The genes are TRBV5-1 and TRBJ2-2; no clear D. The CDR3 is 16 amino acids. The V end lost 1 base, the J end lost 0 bases, and 10 bases lay between the germline ends. CDR1 SGHRS and CDR2 YFSETQ come from the germline V gene. The CDR3 DNA follows: TGCGCCAGCAGCTTGAGAGGCCAAGCGAACACCGGGGAGCTGTTTTTT. Translated: CASSLRGQANTGELFF.

The chain links TRBV9 to TRBJ2-3; D unresolved. The CDR3 extends over 13 amino acids. With 0 bases removed from V and 4 bases from J, the gap between germline ends came to 6 bases. The germline gives CDR1 SGDLS, CDR2 YYNGEE. The CDR3: CASSVAPADTQYF. DNA of the CDR3: TGTGCCAGCAGCGTAGCTCCCGCAGATACGCAGTATTTT. Full variable domain (rest looked up from reference TRBV9 and TRBJ2-3): DSGVTQTPKHLITATGQRVTLRCSPRSGDLSVYWYQQSLDQGLQFLIQYYNGEERAKGNILERFSAQQFPDLHSELNLSSLELGDSALYFCASSVAPADTQYFGPGTRLTVL.

Here the CDR3 reads CASSFYTEAFF. The DNA of the CDR3 is TGTGCCAGCAGCTTTTATACTGAAGCTTTCTTT. The J gene is TRBJ1-1, the V gene TRBV11-2, with D unclear. From germline, CDR1 is SGHAT and CDR2 FQNNGV. V lost 3 bases and J 5 bases, leaving 4 bases between the germline ends. This CDR3 comprises 11 residues.

V gene TRBV6-1 combines with J gene TRBJ1-5, with 9 bases matching TRBD1. J was trimmed by 2 bases and V by 2 bases; bases with no gene match: 4. This CDR3 is built from 16 residues. Germline CDR1 reads MNHNS; CDR2 reads SASEGT. The DNA for the CDR3 is TGTGCCAGCAGTGAAACTTGGACAGGGGGCAATCAGCCCCAGCATTTT. Protein: CASSETWTGGNQPQHF.

The chain employs TRBV7-9 and TRBJ1-2; 7 nucleotides agree with TRBD1. V was clipped by 0 bases and J by 0 bases; unmatched bases: 7. The length of the CDR3 is 17 residues. Germline-derived CDR1 and CDR2 are SEHNR and FQNEAQ (reference sequence). DNA of the CDR3: TGTGCCAGCAGCTTAGCGCCGTGGGACAGCCCTAACTATGGCTACACCTTC. Protein sequence: CASSLAPWDSPNYGYTF.

The chain uses TRBV29-1 and TRBJ2-7, with a tentative D call TRBD2 (5 bases). The CDR3 totals 11 residues. The germline gives CDR1 SQVTM, CDR2 ANQGSEA. Trimming shortened V by 5 bases and J by 10 bases, and 15 bases separated the two germline ends. The CDR3 reads CSVFLRDFQYF. The CDR3 DNA reads TGCAGCGTTTTCCTCCGGGATTTTCAGTACTTC.

The chain combines TRBV3-1 (or the pseudogene TRBV3-2) with TRBJ1-6, with 7 nucleotides matching TRBD1. Trimming removed 2 bases from V and 7 bases from J; junction bases left unmatched: 5. The germline V gene has CDR1 LGHDT and CDR2 YNNKEL (reference sequence). The CDR3 length is 15 residues. The chain's CDR3 is CASSQRTGPNSPLHF. For the CDR3, the DNA is TGTGCCAGCAGCCAACGGACAGGCCCCAATTCACCCCTCCACTTT.

The gene calls are TRBV10-3 and TRBJ1-2; 9 bases fit TRBD1. Germline lookup yields CDR1 ENHRY and CDR2 SYGVKD. The CDR3 runs 14 residues. V was pared by 7 bases and J by 6 bases, with 9 bases of the junction left unmatched. For the CDR3, the DNA is TGTGCCATCACCGGTGGGGACAGGGTCGATGGCTACACCTTC. Encoded protein: CAITGGDRVDGYTF.

The genes are TRBV5-1 and TRBJ2-3; D perhaps matches TRBD2 (5 bases). The V gene's germline CDR1 is SGHRS and CDR2 YFSETQ. The CDR3 loop spans 16 amino acids. V lost 2 bases and J 0 bases, leaving 13 bases between the germline ends. For the CDR3, the DNA is TGCGCCAGCAGCTTATTTCCTAGCAGGAGCACAGATACGCAGTATTTT. It yields the protein CASSLFPSRSTDTQYF.

The V gene is TRBV24-1, the J gene TRBJ1-2; the D gene is possibly TRBD1 (6 bases). Germline V gives CDR1 KGHDR, CDR2 SFDVKD. Trimming took 4 bases from V and 4 from J, leaving 6 bases between them. The length of the CDR3 is 12 residues. The DNA of the CDR3 is TGTGCCACCAGTGAGGACAGCTATGGCTACACCTTC. Translating it yields CATSEDSYGYTF.

This chain joins TRBV9 and TRBJ1-3; D remains ambiguous. The CDR3 length is 13 residues. Trimming pared 2 bases from V and 1 base from J, leaving 4 bases between. Germline CDR1 reads SGDLS; CDR2 reads YYNGEE. CDR3 DNA: TGTGCCAGCAGCGTTTCGTCTGGAAACACCATATATTTT. It yields the protein CASSVSSGNTIYF.

The chain links TRBV7-3 to TRBJ2-5; D is undetermined. Looked up from germline, CDR1 is SGHTA and CDR2 is FQGTGA. The CDR3 consists of 15 residues. The germline V and J ends were trimmed by 1 base and 2 bases, with 11 bases remaining between them. CDR3 sequence (DNA): TGTGCCAGCAGCTTAAGGTCTACTCTACAAGAGACCCAGTACTTC. Protein: CASSLRSTLQETQYF.

The gene calls are TRBV6-6 and TRBJ2-5; a weak D match, TRBD2 (5 bases). V lost 0 bases and J 0 bases, leaving 11 bases between the germline ends. CDR3 length: 16 amino acids. Per the germline V gene, CDR1 is MNHNY and CDR2 is SVGAGI (reference sequence). The CDR3 is CASSYSRVGDQETQYF. For the CDR3, the DNA is TGTGCCAGCAGTTACTCGAGGGTCGGGGACCAAGAGACCCAGTACTTC.

The table lists this clone with a count of one. The genes are TRBV28 and TRBJ2-1, with 11 bases aligning to TRBD2. Germline assignment: CDR1 MDHEN and CDR2 SYDVKM. With 8 bases clipped from V and 8 bases from J, the junction kept 17 bases outside the gene matches. The CDR3 is made up of 17 amino acids. Written as DNA, the CDR3 is TGTGCCAGCGCCATTTCCGGACTAGCGGGTGGTGGGGATGAGCAGTTCTTC. The encoded protein is CASAISGLAGGGDEQFF.

V gene TRBV11-3 combines with J gene TRBJ1-1, with D perhaps TRBD1 (5 bases). The V and J ends lost 4 bases and 4 bases respectively, with 13 bases between them. Germline V gene sequence: CDR1 SGHNT, CDR2 YENEEA. The CDR3 runs 14 residues. CDR3 region: CASSSRETITEAFF. In nucleotides, the CDR3 is TGTGCCAGCAGCTCCAGGGAAACGATCACTGAAGCTTTCTTT.

This CDR3 is CASSQGRTGSPDGAEAFF. CDR3 DNA sequence: TGTGCCAGCAGCCAGGGGCGGACAGGGTCCCCTGACGGCGCTGAAGCTTTCTTT. The chain couples TRBV4-2 to TRBJ1-1; the match to TRBD1 covers 8 bases. CDR3 length: 18 residues. The germline V gene encodes CDR1 LGHNA and CDR2 YNFKEQ. V lost 3 bases to trimming and J lost 6 bases; unmatched junction nucleotides: 18.

The V gene is TRBV18, the J gene TRBJ2-3, with 12 bases aligning to TRBD2. The CDR3 covers 16 residues. Germline V gene lookup returns CDR1 KGHSH and CDR2 LQKENI. J was trimmed by 5 bases and V by 6 bases; bases with no gene match: 9. The CDR3 spells CASSQKPGLAGDTQYF. The CDR3 DNA reads as TGTGCCAGCTCCCAAAAACCGGGACTAGCGGGAGATACGCAGTATTTT. Drawing the rest from reference TRBV18 and TRBJ2-3, the complete variable domain is NAGVMQNPRHLVRRRGQEARLRCSPMKGHSHVYWYRQLPEEGLKFMVYLQKENIIDESGMPKERFSAEFPKEGPSILRIQQVVRGDSAAYFCASSQKPGLAGDTQYFGPGTRLTVL.

The rearrangement links TRBV21-1 to TRBJ2-3; TRBD2 is the table's D call, not checked against the DNA. TRBV21-1 is flagged as a pseudogene. This CDR3 is built from 16 residues. CDR3 loop: CASSKPKAIAGGTQYF. CDR3 nucleotides: TGTGCCAGCAGCAAACCCAAAGCCATCGCCGGGGGTACGCAGTATTTT.

This chain connects TRBV11-3 to TRBJ2-1, with D perhaps matching TRBD2 (6 bases). The CDR3 has 14 residues. V lost 0 bases, J lost 6 bases, and 9 bases lay in between. Germline values: CDR1 SGHNT, CDR2 YENEEA. CDR3 in amino acids: CASSLEGGFNEQFF. CDR3 DNA sequence: TGTGCCAGCAGCTTAGAGGGAGGCTTCAATGAGCAGTTCTTC.